This T cell receptor beta chain was recorded in a study of blood T cell repertoires in COVID-19. On the study more broadly: In each case, the material was cDNA or gDNA derived from T cells, B-cell-depleted T cells, or PBMCs.

Ages ranged from about 18 to 90 years, with residence in fewer than 25 US areas. Someone with COVID-19 had been met by exposed participants within 2 weeks before study entry. Authors' processing steps: Reference gene primer amplification gave nucleated cell count estimates. Assay: immunoSEQ multiplex PCR; the TCRdb copy retains only in-frame clones and omits some. The V and J calls and clone size were taken over from that table, and D and trimming were inferred from the DNA. The profile shows around 250,000 clones, 80% to 95% of them singletons. The CDR3 runs 21 residues. V trimming: 2 bases; J trimming: 3 bases; junction bases outside the gene matches: 22. In germline, CDR1 is MGHRA, CDR2 YSYEKL.

The sample was PBMCs or T cells enriched from blood (not recorded which). The chain has TRBV4-1 and TRBJ2-3; TRBD1 aligns across 8 bases. This TCR was sampled from a man between 35 and 55 years old who had been exposed to COVID-19. The CDR3 is CASSQPHRTSGTGKFTDTQYF. The CDR3 nucleotides read TGCGCCAGCAGCCAACCCCACCGGACTTCAGGGACAGGAAAATTTACAGATACGCAGTATTTT.